These 8 T cell receptor beta chains were all obtained from the same sample, sequenced in a study of patients and donors after allogeneic stem cell transplantation (dated by TCRdb to 2020 to 2022). The protocol used for the library was RT-PCR. TCRdb records NextSeq 550 as the sequencer. TCRdb handled the public reads itself, with Q25 trimming in fastp and clone calling in MiXCR, and kept productive beta chains. Each entry is one CDR3 protein sequence, shown with its most common DNA and genes. This sample has over 400,000 distinct CDR3 sequences in its table, and about a sixth of those were observed once. In total, the top ten clones hold around 7.2% of the sample. The sample taken for sequencing was blood, either unsorted or a sorted T cell fraction (not recorded which). These receptor sequences come from a human donor who was either an allogeneic HSCT recipient or a stem cell or donor lymphocyte infusion donor (not recorded which). It is not recorded whose cells these are; they may come from a transplant donor.

The chain recombines TRBV5-1 with TRBJ1-6; unclear D gene. Germline-derived CDR1 and CDR2 are SGHRS and YFSETQ. V lost 3 bases, J lost 15 bases, and 16 bases lay in between. This CDR3 is built from 13 residues. CDR3 DNA sequence: TGCGCCAGCAGCTCCGACACTTTCCCTCTCCTCCACTTT. Translated, it gives CASSSDTFPLLHF. Full variable domain (missing parts from reference TRBV5-1 and TRBJ1-6): KAGVTQTPRYLIKTRGQQVTLSCSPISGHRSVSWYQQTPGQGLQFLFEYFSETQRNKGNFPGRFSGRQFSNSRSEMNVSTLELGDSALYLCASSSDTFPLLHFGNGTRLTVT.

In this sample, this clonotype turned up a few times. V gene TRBV20-1 combines with J gene TRBJ1-2, with 11 bases lining up with TRBD1. CDR1 DFQATT and CDR2 SNEGSKA come from the germline V gene (reference sequence). V lost 3 bases and J lost 8; bases outside the gene matches: 8. The CDR3 covers 14 residues. The CDR3 loop is CSASSGQGAGGYTF. CDR3 coding DNA: TGCAGTGCTAGCTCCGGACAGGGGGCTGGAGGCTACACCTTC.

This clonotype was seen only a few times. The chain couples TRBV24-1 to TRBJ2-1, with D unresolved. Germline CDR1 KGHDR, CDR2 SFDVKD. The V end lost 4 bases, the J end lost 7 bases, and 7 bases lay between the germline ends. CDR3 length: 12 amino acids. The CDR3 nucleotides read TGTGCCACCAGTGACCTGGTGAATGAGCAGTTCTTC. Its translation: CATSDLVNEQFF.

The chain employs TRBV5-6 and TRBJ1-2; D is undetermined. CDR1 and CDR2 from the germline V gene are SGHDT and YYEEEE. V was pared by 1 base and J by 6 bases, with 10 bases between. There are 13 residues in the CDR3. The CDR3 sequence: CASSLSAPDGYTF. CDR3 nucleotide sequence: TGTGCCAGCAGCTTGAGCGCTCCCGATGGCTACACCTTC.

There are many counts of this clonotype. The chain recombines TRBV7-9 with TRBJ1-2; 9 bases line up with TRBD1. The length of the CDR3 is 15 residues. In germline, CDR1 is SEHNR, CDR2 FQNEAQ (reference sequence). V lost 5 bases to trimming and J lost 0 bases; unmatched junction nucleotides: 4. CDR3 amino acids: CASSAGQGANYGYTF. Written as DNA, the CDR3 is TGTGCCAGCAGCGCGGGACAGGGAGCTAACTATGGCTACACCTTC. Filled out from reference TRBV7-9 and TRBJ1-2, the complete variable domain reads DTGVSQNPRHKITKRGQNVTFRCDPISEHNRLYWYRQTLGQGPEFLTYFQNEAQLEKSRLLSDRFSAERPKGSFSTLEIQRTEQGDSAMYLCASSAGQGANYGYTFGSGTRLTVV.

This clonotype was counted a few times. The V call is TRBV15, the J call TRBJ2-7, with 7 bases identical to TRBD1. V lost 5 bases, J lost 2 bases, and 12 bases stayed unmatched. This CDR3 comprises 16 residues. Germline loops: CDR1 LNHNV, CDR2 YYDKDF (reference sequence). CDR3 loop: CATSGPLRGSTYEQYF. The CDR3 DNA reads as TGTGCCACCAGCGGTCCTCTCAGGGGGTCAACCTACGAGCAGTACTTC.

This clonotype was observed a handful of times. CDR3: CASSIWGGSNQPQHF. In DNA form, the CDR3 reads TGTGCCAGTAGTATTTGGGGGGGGAGCAATCAGCCCCAGCATTTT. This rearrangement joins TRBV19 to TRBJ1-5, with D perhaps TRBD1 (5 bases). CDR1 is LNHDA, CDR2 SQIVND, per germline (reference sequence). The CDR3 spans 15 residues. Trimming removed 3 bases at V and 1 base at J, with 10 bases between. The full variable domain, its missing parts supplied by reference TRBV19 and TRBJ1-5, is DGGITQSPKYLFRKEGQNVTLSCEQNLNHDAMYWYRQDPGQGLRLIYYSQIVNDFQKGDIAEGYSVSREKKESFPLTVTSAQKNPTAFYLCASSIWGGSNQPQHFGDGTRLSIL.

The V gene is TRBV2, the J gene TRBJ1-1; D unresolved. Germline CDR1 reads SNHLY; CDR2 reads FYNNEI. CDR3 size: 15 residues. The V end lost 5 bases, the J end lost 0 bases, and 13 bases lay between the germline ends. The CDR3 DNA follows: TGTGCCAGCAGTCCCACACAGAGGATGAACACTGAAGCTTTCTTT. This translates into CASSPTQRMNTEAFF.